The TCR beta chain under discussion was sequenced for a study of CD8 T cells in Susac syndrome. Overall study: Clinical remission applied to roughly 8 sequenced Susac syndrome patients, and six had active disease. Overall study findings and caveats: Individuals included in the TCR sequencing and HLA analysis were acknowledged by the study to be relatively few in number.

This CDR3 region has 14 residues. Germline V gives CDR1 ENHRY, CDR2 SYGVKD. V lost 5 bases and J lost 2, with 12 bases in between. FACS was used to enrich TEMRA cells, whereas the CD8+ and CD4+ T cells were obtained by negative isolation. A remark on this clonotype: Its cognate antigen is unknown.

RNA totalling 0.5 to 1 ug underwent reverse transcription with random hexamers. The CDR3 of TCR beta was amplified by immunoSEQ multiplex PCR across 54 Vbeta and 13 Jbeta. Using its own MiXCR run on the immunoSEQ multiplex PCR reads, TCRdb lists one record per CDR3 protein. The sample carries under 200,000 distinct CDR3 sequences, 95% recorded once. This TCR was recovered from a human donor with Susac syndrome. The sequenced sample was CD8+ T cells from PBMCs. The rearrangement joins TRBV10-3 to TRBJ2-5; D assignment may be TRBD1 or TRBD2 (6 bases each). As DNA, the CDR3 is TGTGCCATCAGTCCCAGGGGACTGCAAGAGACCCAGTACTTC. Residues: CAISPRGLQETQYF.